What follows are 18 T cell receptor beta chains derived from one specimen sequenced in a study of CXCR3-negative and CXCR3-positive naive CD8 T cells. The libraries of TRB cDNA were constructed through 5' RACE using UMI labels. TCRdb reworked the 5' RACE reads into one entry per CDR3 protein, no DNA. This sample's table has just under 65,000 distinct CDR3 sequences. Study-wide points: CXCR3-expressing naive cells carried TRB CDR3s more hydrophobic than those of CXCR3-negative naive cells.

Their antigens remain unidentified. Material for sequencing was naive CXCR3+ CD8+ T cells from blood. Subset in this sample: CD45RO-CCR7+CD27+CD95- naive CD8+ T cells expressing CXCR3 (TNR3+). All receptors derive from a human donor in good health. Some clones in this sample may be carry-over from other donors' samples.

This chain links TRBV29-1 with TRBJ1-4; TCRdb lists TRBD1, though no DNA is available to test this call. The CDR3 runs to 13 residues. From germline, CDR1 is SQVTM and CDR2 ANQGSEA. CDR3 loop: CSVVGGPWEKLFF. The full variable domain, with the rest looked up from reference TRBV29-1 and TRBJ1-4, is SAVISQKPSRDICQRGTSLTIQCQVDSQVTMMFWYRQQPGQSLTLIATANQGSEATYESGFVIDKFPISRPNLTFSTLTVSNMSPEDSSIYLCSVVGGPWEKLFFGSGTQLSVL.

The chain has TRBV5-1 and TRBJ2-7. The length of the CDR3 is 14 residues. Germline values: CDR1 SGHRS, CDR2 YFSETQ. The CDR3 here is CASSFSQGSYEQYF.

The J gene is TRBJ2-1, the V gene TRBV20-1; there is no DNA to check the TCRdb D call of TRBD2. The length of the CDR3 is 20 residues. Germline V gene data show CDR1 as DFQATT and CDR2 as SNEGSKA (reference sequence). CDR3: CSAPGLAGGLGLSIDNEQFF.

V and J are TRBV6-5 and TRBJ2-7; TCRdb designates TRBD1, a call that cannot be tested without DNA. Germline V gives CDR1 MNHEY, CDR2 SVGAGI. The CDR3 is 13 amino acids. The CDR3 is CASSARDGHEQYF.

Here the CDR3 reads CASSDGGSGANVLTF. V and J are TRBV6-4 and TRBJ2-6. This CDR3 contains 15 residues. CDR1 is MRHNA, CDR2 SNTAGT, per germline.

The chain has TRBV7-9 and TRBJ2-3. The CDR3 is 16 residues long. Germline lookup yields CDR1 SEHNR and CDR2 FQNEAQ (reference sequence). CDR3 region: CASSSSLLEGTDTQYF.

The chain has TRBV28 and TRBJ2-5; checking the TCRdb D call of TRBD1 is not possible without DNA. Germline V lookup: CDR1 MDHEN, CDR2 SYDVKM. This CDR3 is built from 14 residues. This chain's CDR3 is CASSPRGGVETQYF.

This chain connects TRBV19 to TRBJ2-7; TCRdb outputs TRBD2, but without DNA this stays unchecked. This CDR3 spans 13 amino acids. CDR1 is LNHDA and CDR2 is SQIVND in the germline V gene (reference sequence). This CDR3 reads CASSAAGGYEQYF.

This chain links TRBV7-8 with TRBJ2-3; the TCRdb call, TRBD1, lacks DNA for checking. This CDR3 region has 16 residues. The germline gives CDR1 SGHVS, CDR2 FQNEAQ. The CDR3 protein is CASSLTETTSTDTQYF.

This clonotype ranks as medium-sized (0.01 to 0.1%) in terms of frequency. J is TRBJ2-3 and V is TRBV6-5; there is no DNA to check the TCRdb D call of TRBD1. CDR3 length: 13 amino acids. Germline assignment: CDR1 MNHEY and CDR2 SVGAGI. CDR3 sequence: CASSYAPADTQYF.

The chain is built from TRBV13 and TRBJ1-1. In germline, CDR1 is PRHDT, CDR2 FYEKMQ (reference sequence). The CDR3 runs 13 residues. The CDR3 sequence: CASSLEGNTEAFF.

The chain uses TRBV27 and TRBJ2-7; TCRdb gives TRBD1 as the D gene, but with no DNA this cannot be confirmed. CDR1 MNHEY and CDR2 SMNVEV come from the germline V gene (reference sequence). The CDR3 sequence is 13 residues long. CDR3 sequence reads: CASRRGQVYEQYF.

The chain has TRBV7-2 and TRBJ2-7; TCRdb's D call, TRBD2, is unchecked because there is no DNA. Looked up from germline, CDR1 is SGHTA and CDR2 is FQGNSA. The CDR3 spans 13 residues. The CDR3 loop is CASSSTSQYEQYF.

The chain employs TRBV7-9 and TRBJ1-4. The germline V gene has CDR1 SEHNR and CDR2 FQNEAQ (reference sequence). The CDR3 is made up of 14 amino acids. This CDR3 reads CASSLASGGEKLFF.

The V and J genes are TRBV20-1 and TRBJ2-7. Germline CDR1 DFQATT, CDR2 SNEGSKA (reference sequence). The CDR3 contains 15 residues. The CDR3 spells CSARELDRSSYEQYF.

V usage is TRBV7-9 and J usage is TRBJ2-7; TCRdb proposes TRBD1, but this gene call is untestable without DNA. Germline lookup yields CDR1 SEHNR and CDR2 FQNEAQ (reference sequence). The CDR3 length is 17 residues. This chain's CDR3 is CASSLAGQGTPSYEQYF.

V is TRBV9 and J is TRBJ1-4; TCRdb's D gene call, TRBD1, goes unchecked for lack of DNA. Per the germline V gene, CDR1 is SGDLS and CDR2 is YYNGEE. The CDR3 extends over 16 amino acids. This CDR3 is CASSLGQGDSNEKLFF.

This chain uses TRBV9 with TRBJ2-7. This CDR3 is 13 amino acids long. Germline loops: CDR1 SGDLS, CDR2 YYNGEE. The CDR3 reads CASTILHGSEQYF.